The subject of this entry is one TCR beta chain. Here immunoSEQ multiplex PCR was the method, and the copy in TCRdb shows in-frame clones only, minus some. The data contain approximately 150,000 clones, roughly 87% of them singletons. This sample was taken from a study of blood T cell repertoires in COVID-19. The CDR3 length is 19 residues. V lost 2 bases and J lost 2; bases outside the gene matches: 10. CDR1 is MNHEY, CDR2 SVGEGT, per germline. The sequence came from a woman aged 55-69 years who had recovered from COVID-19. J is TRBJ1-6 and V is TRBV6-2 or TRBV6-3; 9 nucleotides line up with TRBD1. Sequencing was carried out using peripheral blood. The CDR3 loop reads CASSYQTGTGSPYNSPLHF. CDR3 in DNA: TGTGCCAGCAGTTACCAAACCGGGACAGGGTCACCCTATAATTCACCCCTCCACTTT.